Shown below are 10 T cell receptor beta chains from a single sample sequenced in a study of T cell responses to AZD1222 COVID-19 vaccine. The method was immunoSEQ multiplex PCR; TCRdb's version includes in-frame clones alone and lacks a portion of them. The sample carries approximately 100,000 clones, under 90% recorded once. Source: peripheral blood, taken on day 0 of AZD1222 vaccination. These receptors were obtained from an adult in good health.

The J gene is TRBJ2-3, the V gene TRBV7-3; a possible D gene is TRBD1 (6 bases). The CDR3 length is 13 residues. CDR1 is SGHTA and CDR2 is FQGTGA in the germline V gene. V lost 3 bases and J 3 bases, leaving 7 bases between the germline ends. CDR3 loop: CASSFRGTDTQYF. The CDR3 nucleotides are TGTGCCAGCAGCTTTAGGGGGACAGATACGCAGTATTTT.

The gene calls are TRBV27 and TRBJ1-5; TRBD1 agrees at 10 bases. The CDR3 runs to 15 residues. Looked up from germline, CDR1 is MNHEY and CDR2 is SMNVEV (reference sequence). J lost 11 bases, V lost 6 bases, and 13 bases had no gene match. CDR3 loop: CASSAGTGVIEAQHF. CDR3 in DNA: TGTGCCAGCAGCGCCGGGACAGGGGTTATCGAGGCCCAGCATTTT.

J is TRBJ1-2 and V is TRBV5-6; D ambiguous. The CDR3 spans 11 residues. Trimming removed 4 bases from V and 7 bases from J, with 8 bases in between. Germline-derived CDR1 and CDR2 are SGHDT and YYEEEE. Here the CDR3 DNA reads TGTGCCAGCAGCCTCGGGAGTGGCTACACCTTC. Amino acids: CASSLGSGYTF.

DNA of the CDR3: TGTGCCTGGAGTCCCCGGACAGGGGATGGCTACACCTTC. Its protein product is CAWSPRTGDGYTF. The rearrangement joins TRBV30 to TRBJ1-2, with 9 bases identical to TRBD1. CDR3 size: 13 residues. Germline V gene lookup returns CDR1 GTSNPN and CDR2 SVGIG (reference sequence). The V segment lost 2 bases and the J segment 6 bases; nucleotides outside the gene matches: 4.

This chain connects TRBV2 to TRBJ2-1; 7 bases agree with TRBD2. The V gene's germline CDR1 is SNHLY and CDR2 FYNNEI. V shed 1 base, J shed 0 bases, and the junction held 0 bases outside the gene matches. The length of the CDR3 is 15 residues. The CDR3 DNA sequence: TGTGCCAGCAGTGAAGGCGGGAGCTCCTACAATGAGCAGTTCTTC. The encoded protein is CASSEGGSSYNEQFF.

In its sample, this clone was seen once. The rearrangement links TRBV3-1 (or the pseudogene TRBV3-2) to TRBJ2-7; maybe TRBD2 (5 bases). CDR3 length: 14 amino acids. CDR1 is LGHDT and CDR2 is YNNKEL in the germline V gene (reference sequence). V was clipped by 0 bases and J by 6 bases, with 12 bases between them. CDR3 sequence: CASSQDQPRGEQYF. The CDR3 DNA follows: TGTGCCAGCAGCCAAGACCAACCTCGGGGCGAGCAGTACTTC.

V and J are TRBV6-5 and TRBJ1-5, with 8 positions matching TRBD1. J gave up 2 bases and V 6 bases, and 6 bases lay outside the gene matches. Germline V CDR1 and CDR2: MNHEY, SVGAGI. CDR3 length equals 15 residues. CDR3 amino acids: CASRDGQGGNQPQHF. In DNA form, the CDR3 reads TGTGCCAGCAGAGACGGACAGGGCGGCAATCAGCCCCAGCATTTT.

This clone has more than one count but fewer than ten. V and J are TRBV11-2 and TRBJ1-1; 7 positions agree with TRBD1. Germline CDR1 reads SGHAT; CDR2 reads FQNNGV. Germline trimming cut 4 bases from V and 3 bases from J; bases unmatched to any gene: 5. The CDR3 is 14 amino acids. In DNA form, the CDR3 reads TGTGCCAGCAGCTCGTTGAGGGGGCACACTGAAGCTTTCTTT. The encoded protein is CASSSLRGHTEAFF.

This chain joins TRBV9 and TRBJ2-7; TRBD1 agrees at 7 bases. With 4 bases clipped from V and 5 bases from J, the junction kept 6 bases outside the gene matches. Germline V CDR1 and CDR2: SGDLS, YYNGEE. The CDR3 is made up of 13 amino acids. The chain's CDR3 is CASSLQGINEQYF. The CDR3 DNA follows: TGTGCCAGCAGCCTACAGGGGATCAACGAGCAGTACTTC.

With regard to this clone: The junction does not match germline at one end; this may be a read error. The rearrangement joins TRBV28 to TRBJ2-7; D possibly uses TRBD1 or TRBD2 (5 bases each). Looked up from germline, CDR1 is MDHEN and CDR2 is SYDVKM. The CDR3 totals 14 residues. CDR3 sequence reads: CASSALIVGADPIF. CDR3 coding DNA: TGTGCCAGCAGTGCCCTTATTGTCGGGGCTGATCCCATCTTC.